This TCR beta chain was sequenced during a study of T cells in Graves' hyperthyroidism and ophthalmopathy. Study-wide points: In simple terms, a model built on 13 V-J features told ophthalmopathy apart from stable hyperthyroidism.

This clonotype was counted at least ten times. Antigen: not known. RNA transcripts were the template for amplifying TCR beta CDR3 regions. RT-PCR in the first round (using the HTBI primer set) targeted the TCR CDR3. TCRdb re-analysed the multiplex PCR reads in MiXCR, keeping a single row per CDR3 protein. The data contain hundreds of thousands of distinct CDR3 sequences, more than 14% of them singletons. Each diagnosis drew on symptoms, thyroxine, TRAb, thyroid ultrasound and orbital computed tomography findings. The V gene's germline CDR1 is MNHEY and CDR2 SMNVEV (reference sequence). V gave up 5 bases and J gave up 4 bases; unmatched junction bases: 6. The CDR3 totals 14 residues.

V and J are TRBV27 and TRBJ2-3, with TRBD2 matching 7 bases. The receptor comes from a woman aged 50 to 65 with Graves' ophthalmopathy. The material sequenced was blood. The CDR3, as DNA: TGTGCCAGCAGTCGACTAGCCCCGGCAGATACGCAGTATTTT. Encoded protein: CASSRLAPADTQYF.